This is a list of T cell receptor beta chains from one sample in a study of blood T cell repertoires in COVID-19. Profiled with immunoSEQ multiplex PCR; TCRdb holds only in-frame clones, not every one. The repertoire holds 90,000 to 120,000 clones, about 93% seen once, with 1% to 1.5% in the top ten. The material sequenced was peripheral blood. These receptor sequences come from a woman aged 25 to 39 with acute or convalescent COVID-19. CDR3s include the opening cysteine and the closing phenylalanine or tryptophan. A D gene is named only where the DNA matches it firmly. Clone size is given for some rows only: seen once, a few or many times, or a class if the clone is expanded.

d_call: TRBD2
v_call: TRBV30
j_call: TRBJ2-2
clone_size: NA
cdr3_aa: CAWSSPAGEWTGELFF
cdr3_nt: TGTGCCTGGAGTTCCCCAGCGGGAGAATGGACCGGGGAGCTGTTTTTT

d_call: NA
v_call: TRBV28
j_call: TRBJ1-2
clone_size: NA
cdr3_aa: CASSPAANYGYTF
cdr3_nt: TGTGCCAGCAGCCCGGCGGCTAACTATGGCTACACCTTC

d_call: NA
v_call: TRBV19
j_call: TRBJ1-1
clone_size: once
cdr3_aa: CASMAGENTEAFF
cdr3_nt: TGTGCCAGTATGGCCGGGGAGAACACTGAAGCTTTCTTT

d_call: NA
v_call: TRBV5-1
j_call: TRBJ2-1
clone_size: NA
cdr3_aa: CASSLPAADEQFF
cdr3_nt: TGCGCCAGCAGCTTGCCGGCGGCTGATGAGCAGTTCTTC

d_call: TRBD1
v_call: TRBV4-3
j_call: TRBJ1-2
clone_size: NA
cdr3_aa: CASSQGQGGDYGYTF
cdr3_nt: TGCGCCAGCAGCCAAGGACAGGGTGGAGACTATGGCTACACCTTC

d_call: NA
v_call: TRBV2
j_call: TRBJ1-6
clone_size: NA
cdr3_aa: CARTPGRNSPLHF
cdr3_nt: TGTGCCAGGACTCCGGGTAGAAATTCACCCCTCCACTTT

d_call: TRBD1
v_call: TRBV18
j_call: TRBJ1-2
clone_size: NA
cdr3_aa: CASSPQNRDRGSGYTF
cdr3_nt: TGTGCCAGCTCACCTCAAAACCGCGACAGGGGTTCTGGCTACACCTTC

d_call: TRBD2
v_call: TRBV10-3
j_call: TRBJ2-1
clone_size: NA
cdr3_aa: CAISVTSGSNEQFF
cdr3_nt: TGTGCCATCAGTGTTACTAGCGGGAGCAATGAGCAGTTCTTC

d_call: NA
v_call: TRBV7-2
j_call: TRBJ1-3
clone_size: few
cdr3_aa: CASSLTGISGNTIYF
cdr3_nt: TGTGCCAGCAGCTTAACAGGGATCTCCGGAAACACCATATATTTT

d_call: NA
v_call: TRBV3-1/TRBV3-2
j_call: TRBJ1-2
clone_size: NA
cdr3_aa: CASSPQGSQGYGYTF
cdr3_nt: TGTGCCAGCAGCCCCCAGGGTAGCCAGGGGTATGGCTACACCTTC

d_call: NA
v_call: TRBV6-2/TRBV6-3
j_call: TRBJ1-1
clone_size: few
cdr3_aa: CASSYVAGRTEAFF
cdr3_nt: TGTGCCAGCAGTTACGTCGCGGGGAGGACTGAAGCTTTCTTT

d_call: TRBD1
v_call: TRBV4-3
j_call: TRBJ2-7
clone_size: NA
cdr3_aa: CASSQEDRGTGEQYF
cdr3_nt: TGCGCCAGCAGCCAAGAGGACAGGGGTACGGGGGAGCAGTACTTC

d_call: NA
v_call: TRBV7-6
j_call: TRBJ1-1
clone_size: once
cdr3_aa: CASSFYQGMNTEAFF
cdr3_nt: TGTGCCAGCAGCTTTTATCAGGGTATGAACACTGAAGCTTTCTTT

d_call: NA
v_call: TRBV7-3
j_call: TRBJ2-1
clone_size: NA
cdr3_aa: CASSLNGVNEQFF
cdr3_nt: TGTGCCAGCAGCTTAAACGGGGTTAATGAGCAGTTCTTC

d_call: NA
v_call: TRBV21-1
j_call: TRBJ2-7
clone_size: NA
cdr3_aa: CASSKDKKTGPTAYEQYF
cdr3_nt: TGTGCCAGCAGCAAAGATAAAAAGACAGGGCCGACAGCCTACGAGCAGTACTTC

d_call: TRBD1
v_call: TRBV29-1
j_call: TRBJ2-3
clone_size: NA
cdr3_aa: CSVAPDRAMGTDTQYF
cdr3_nt: TGCAGCGTTGCCCCCGACAGGGCGATGGGAACAGATACGCAGTATTTT

d_call: NA
v_call: TRBV7-9
j_call: TRBJ1-2
clone_size: NA
cdr3_aa: CASSLGAGDGYTF
cdr3_nt: TGTGCCAGCAGCTTAGGGGCAGGGGATGGCTACACCTTC

d_call: TRBD1
v_call: TRBV9
j_call: TRBJ1-2
clone_size: once
cdr3_aa: CASSVDAGTAYYGYTF
cdr3_nt: TGTGCCAGCAGCGTAGATGCCGGGACAGCCTACTATGGCTACACCTTC

d_call: TRBD2
v_call: TRBV7-9
j_call: TRBJ2-1
clone_size: NA
cdr3_aa: CASSAASGRGYEQFF
cdr3_nt: TGTGCCAGCAGCGCTGCTAGCGGGAGGGGCTATGAGCAGTTCTTC

d_call: TRBD1
v_call: TRBV5-1
j_call: TRBJ2-7
clone_size: NA
cdr3_aa: CASSLGQGRRYEQYF
cdr3_nt: TGCGCCAGCAGCCTAGGACAGGGCCGACGCTACGAGCAGTACTTC

d_call: NA
v_call: TRBV4-3
j_call: TRBJ1-2
clone_size: NA
cdr3_aa: CASSRGRMDYGYTF
cdr3_nt: TGCGCCAGCAGCCGGGGCAGGATGGACTATGGCTACACCTTC

d_call: NA
v_call: TRBV5-1
j_call: TRBJ1-2
clone_size: NA
cdr3_aa: CASSGTGRVSGYTF
cdr3_nt: TGCGCCAGCAGCGGAACAGGGCGGGTTTCGGGCTACACCTTC

d_call: TRBD2
v_call: TRBV5-1
j_call: TRBJ2-1
clone_size: NA
cdr3_aa: CASSFSSGGPYNEQFF
cdr3_nt: TGCGCCAGCAGCTTCTCTAGCGGGGGACCCTACAATGAGCAGTTCTTC

d_call: TRBD2
v_call: TRBV27
j_call: TRBJ2-2
clone_size: once
cdr3_aa: CASRPSSGSDTGELFF
cdr3_nt: TGTGCCAGCCGCCCATCTAGCGGGAGTGACACCGGGGAGCTGTTTTTT

d_call: TRBD2
v_call: TRBV9
j_call: TRBJ2-7
clone_size: NA
cdr3_aa: CASSPGGGAGYEQYF
cdr3_nt: TGTGCCAGCAGCCCGGGGGGAGGGGCGGGGTACGAGCAGTACTTC